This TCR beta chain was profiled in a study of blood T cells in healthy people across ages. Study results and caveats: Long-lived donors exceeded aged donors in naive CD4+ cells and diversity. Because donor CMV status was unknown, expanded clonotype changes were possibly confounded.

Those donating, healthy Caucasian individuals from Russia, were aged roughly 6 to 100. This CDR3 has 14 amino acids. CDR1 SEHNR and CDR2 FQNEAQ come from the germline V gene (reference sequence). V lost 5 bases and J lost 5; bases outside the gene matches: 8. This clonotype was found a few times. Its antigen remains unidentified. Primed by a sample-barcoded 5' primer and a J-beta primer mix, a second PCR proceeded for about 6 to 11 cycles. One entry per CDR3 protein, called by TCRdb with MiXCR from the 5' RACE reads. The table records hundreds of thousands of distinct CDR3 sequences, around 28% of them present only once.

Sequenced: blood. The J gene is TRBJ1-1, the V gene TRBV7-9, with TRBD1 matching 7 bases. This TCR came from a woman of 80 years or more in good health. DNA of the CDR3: TGTGCCAGCAGCGTGAAGGGGGCGCATACTGAAGCTTTCTTT. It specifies CASSVKGAHTEAFF.